This TCR beta chain was identified during a study of graft-versus-host responses after intestinal transplantation. Whole-study context: In this cohort, recipients had multivisceral, liver-intestinal, or isolated intestinal transplants.

Study-wide findings and caveats: Recipient marrow contained GvH clones, some of which appeared first in ileum or blood. Graft-donor T cell macrochimerism coincided with high graft-versus-host to host-versus-graft clonal ratios in allografts. Levels of circulating GvH clones at their peak were associated with early post-transplant HvG declines.

Data came from immunoSEQ multiplex PCR; TCRdb stores just in-frame clones and leaves some out. The sample lists tens of thousands of clones, around 90% occurring once. The CDR3 contains 16 residues. V was clipped by 3 bases and J by 0 bases, with 11 bases between them. CDR1 and CDR2 (germline): MNHEY, SMNVEV (reference sequence). Details on this clone: Its antigen is undetermined.

The chain has TRBV27 and TRBJ2-2; D is perhaps TRBD2 (5 bases). The starting material was unstimulated CD8+ T cells sorted from spleen or lymph node cells, obtained before intestinal transplant. This clonotype was sampled from a human donor who received an intestinal transplant. CDR3 loop: CASSLGDDANTGELFF. The CDR3 DNA reads as TGTGCCAGCAGTTTGGGAGACGACGCGAACACCGGGGAGCTGTTTTTT.